One and the same sample provided the 2 T cell receptor beta chains below, sequenced in a study of blood T cells in healthy people across ages. Next came a second PCR, run for about 7 to 11 cycles, which used a sample-barcoded 5' primer along with a J-beta primer mix. One entry per CDR3 protein results from TCRdb running MiXCR on the 5' RACE reads. This table has approximately 690,000 distinct CDR3 sequences, roughly 58% appearing once. Material for sequencing was blood. The origin of the receptors is a man in his 60s in good health.

The chain is built from TRBV7-9 and TRBJ1-1; D is uncertain. Trimming removed 3 bases at V and 1 base at J, with 12 bases between. Germline values: CDR1 SEHNR, CDR2 FQNEAQ (reference sequence). The CDR3 covers 15 residues. The CDR3 is CASSFGSPENTEAFF. The CDR3 nucleotides read TGTGCCAGCAGCTTTGGTTCCCCCGAGAACACTGAAGCTTTCTTT. Full variable domain (rest looked up from reference TRBV7-9 and TRBJ1-1): DTGVSQNPRHKITKRGQNVTFRCDPISEHNRLYWYRQTLGQGPEFLTYFQNEAQLEKSRLLSDRFSAERPKGSFSTLEIQRTEQGDSAMYLCASSFGSPENTEAFFGQGTRLTVV.

In this sample, this clonotype turned up many times. This sequence joins TRBV6-2 or TRBV6-3 and TRBJ2-3; the D gene is possibly TRBD1 (6 bases). The CDR3 spans 15 residues. The germline gives CDR1 MNHEY, CDR2 SVGEGT. With 7 bases removed from V and 3 bases from J, the gap between germline ends came to 17 bases. DNA for the CDR3: TGTGCCAGCATCAAAAAAGGGACAACTACAGATACGCAGTATTTT. It codes for CASIKKGTTTDTQYF.